This T cell receptor beta chain was recorded in a study of human T cells and chemical hapten exposure. Notes on the study in general: Counts of TCRs above 1 in 1000 frequency stayed unchanged with DPC sensitization.

One entry per CDR3 protein results from TCRdb running MiXCR on the RACE reads. This repertoire shows about 380,000 distinct CDR3 sequences, about 6% found once; its top ten account for around 6.1%. Time point indicated: patch test 2, 6 weeks after DPC sensitization. Treatment noted: therapeutic diphenylcyclopropenone sensitization with weekly scalp DPC. The study drew its donors from alopecia patients who were 18 to 70 years old and suitable for DPC. Note on this clonotype: Its specificity is not known.

The source of this sequence is a woman aged 18-30 years with alopecia areata. Some clones in this sample may be carry-over from other donors' samples. Source: whole blood, taken in connection with sensitization to the hapten diphenylcyclopropenone (DPC).

Here the CDR3 reads CASSPVGGSYEQYF. CDR3 DNA: TGTGCCAGCAGCCCCGTAGGGGGTAGCTACGAGCAGTACTTC. The J gene is TRBJ2-7, the V gene TRBV28; D is perhaps TRBD1 (6 bases). V was clipped by 6 bases and J by 3 bases, with 15 bases between them. Germline V CDR1 and CDR2: MDHEN, SYDVKM. This CDR3 is 14 amino acids long.